The 31 T cell receptor beta chains below all came from one sample that was sequenced in a study of T cells in Graves' hyperthyroidism and ophthalmopathy. Amplification yielded TCR beta CDR3 regions, with RNA transcripts as the source. In the first-round RT-PCR of the TCR CDR3, the HTBI primer set was used. TCRdb called the multiplex PCR reads again in MiXCR, with one record for every CDR3 protein. The data contain 650,000 to 800,000 distinct CDR3 sequences, just under 45% of them singletons. The sample comprised peripheral blood or thyroid tissue (not recorded which). Receptors were obtained from an adult man with Graves' disease, either hyperthyroidism or ophthalmopathy (not recorded which).

Many counts were recorded for this clonotype. The CDR3 loop is CATAPRVAGDETQYF. The CDR3 coding sequence is TGTGCCACCGCCCCCAGAGTAGCGGGAGATGAGACCCAGTACTTC. The chain couples TRBV24-1 to TRBJ2-5; 9 positions match TRBD2. The CDR3 totals 15 residues. J gave up 5 bases and V 9 bases, and 12 bases lay outside the gene matches. Germline CDR1 and CDR2: KGHDR and SFDVKD.

As to this clonotype: A read error may be the cause here, since a much bigger clone is one base away. The rearrangement uses TRBV29-1 and TRBJ1-2; 8 positions agree with TRBD1. Germline lookup yields CDR1 SQVTM and CDR2 ANQGSEA. This CDR3 spans 12 amino acids. V shed 4 bases and J 4 bases; nucleotides not matched to a gene: 2. CDR3 amino acids: CSVGTGTYGYTF. CDR3 in DNA: TGCAGCGTTGGGACAGGGACCTATGGCTACACCTTC. Full variable domain (rest looked up from reference TRBV29-1 and TRBJ1-2): SAVISQKPSRDICQRGTSLTIQCQVDSQVTMMFWYRQQPGQSLTLIATANQGSEATYESGFVIDKFPISRPNLTFSTLTVSNMSPEDSSIYLCSVGTGTYGYTFGSGTRLTVV.

The V call is TRBV7-3, the J call TRBJ2-3; D uncertain. Germline CDR1 is SGHTA and CDR2 is FQGTGA. CDR3 length: 17 amino acids. V lost 0 bases, J lost 3 bases, and 16 bases lay in between. CDR3 sequence reads: CASSLTGALSGTDTQYF. CDR3 nucleotide sequence: TGTGCCAGCAGCTTAACGGGCGCGTTGAGTGGGACAGATACGCAGTATTTT.

This clonotype occurred a few times. This chain links TRBV5-1 with TRBJ2-7, with D perhaps TRBD1 or TRBD2 (6 bases each). Germline loops: CDR1 SGHRS, CDR2 YFSETQ. Trimming removed 0 bases from V and 1 base from J, with 17 bases in between. The CDR3 spans 17 residues. The CDR3 reads CASSLARRGMWSYEQYF. DNA of the CDR3: TGCGCCAGCAGCTTGGCCAGGAGGGGGATGTGGTCCTACGAGCAGTACTTC.

This clonotype has only a few counts. The rearrangement uses TRBV12-3 or TRBV12-4 and TRBJ1-5; 7 bases line up with TRBD1. The CDR3 runs 16 residues. V was clipped by 2 bases and J by 0 bases; unmatched bases: 4. In nucleotides, the CDR3 is TGTGCCAGCAGTTTATCCAGGGGGGATAGCAATCAGCCCCAGCATTTT. Translated, it gives CASSLSRGDSNQPQHF.

J is TRBJ1-2 and V is TRBV29-1, with D hard to call. Germline CDR1 SQVTM, CDR2 ANQGSEA. V was trimmed by 8 bases and J by 8 bases, leaving 18 bases between them. This CDR3 spans 12 amino acids. CDR3 nucleotide sequence: TGCAGCAGTGAAGTAGGGTCGGGGGGCTACACCTTC. Translated: CSSEVGSGGYTF. Based on the CDR3 plus reference TRBV29-1 and TRBJ1-2, the full variable domain is SAVISQKPSRDICQRGTSLTIQCQVDSQVTMMFWYRQQPGQSLTLIATANQGSEATYESGFVIDKFPISRPNLTFSTLTVSNMSPEDSSIYLCSSEVGSGGYTFGSGTRLTVV.

This clonotype was seen repeatedly, ten times or more. This chain connects TRBV15 to TRBJ2-7; no firm D call. Germline V gene data show CDR1 as LNHNV and CDR2 as YYDKDF (reference sequence). The V end lost 4 bases, the J end lost 3 bases, and 10 bases lay between the germline ends. The CDR3 sequence is 13 residues long. Written as DNA, the CDR3 is TGTGCCACCAGCACCCCAGGCGGCTACGAGCAGTACTTC. This gives the protein CATSTPGGYEQYF.

This clonotype has just a few counts. The chain has TRBV9 and TRBJ1-5, with a weak D call TRBD1 (6 bases). This CDR3 has 15 amino acids. Trimming shortened V by 1 base and J by 0 bases, and 8 bases separated the two germline ends. CDR1 and CDR2 from the germline V gene are SGDLS and YYNGEE. CDR3 in DNA: TGTGCCAGCAGCGTATCGGGGGCTAGCAATCAGCCCCAGCATTTT. This sequence encodes CASSVSGASNQPQHF.

V usage is TRBV29-1 and J usage is TRBJ1-5, with D perhaps matching TRBD1 (5 bases). Germline V gene lookup returns CDR1 SQVTM and CDR2 ANQGSEA. V was cut by 5 bases and J by 14 bases, with 19 bases left in between. This CDR3 has 12 residues. Here the CDR3 DNA reads TGCAGCGTTCAAGCGGGAGGACAATTCGAGCATTTT. Translation gives CSVQAGGQFEHF.

This clonotype occurred once. J is TRBJ2-2 and V is TRBV7-9; TRBD1 matches 8 bases. The CDR3 sequence is 16 residues long. Germline CDR1 SEHNR, CDR2 FQNEAQ (reference sequence). V was pared by 2 bases and J by 0 bases, with 2 bases of the junction left unmatched. The CDR3 loop is CASSLQTGANTGELFF. As DNA, the CDR3 is TGTGCCAGCAGCTTACAGACAGGGGCGAACACCGGGGAGCTGTTTTTT.

This clonotype was seen repeatedly, ten times or more. The V call is TRBV5-1, the J call TRBJ1-2; D is unclear. Trimming pared 0 bases from V and 1 base from J, leaving 10 bases between. Germline V gives CDR1 SGHRS, CDR2 YFSETQ. This CDR3 region has 15 residues. CDR3 in DNA: TGCGCCAGCAGCTTGGATTCAGCCCTTAACTATGGCTACACCTTC. It translates to CASSLDSALNYGYTF.

The sample holds many counts of this clonotype. The J gene is TRBJ1-1, the V gene TRBV15; D remains ambiguous. V was cut by 0 bases and J by 3 bases, with 8 bases left in between. The CDR3 has 14 residues. The germline CDR1 and CDR2 sequences are LNHNV and YYDKDF (reference sequence). The CDR3 DNA sequence: TGTGCCACCAGCAGAGATTTGGGTCACACTGAAGCTTTCTTT. Encoded protein: CATSRDLGHTEAFF.

At least ten counts were recorded for this clonotype. CDR3 sequence (DNA): TGTGCCATCAGTTCGGGACAGGGAGGCACTGAAGCTTTCTTT. Translating gives CAISSGQGGTEAFF. The chain employs TRBV10-3 and TRBJ1-1; 9 bases line up with TRBD1. This CDR3 spans 14 amino acids. V gave up 5 bases and J gave up 4 bases; unmatched junction bases: 5. Germline values: CDR1 ENHRY, CDR2 SYGVKD.

The rearrangement links TRBV12-3 or TRBV12-4 to TRBJ1-2, with D maybe TRBD1 (5 bases). CDR3 length equals 17 residues. Deletions cut 6 bases from V and 0 bases from J, with 20 bases between. The CDR3 nucleotides are TGTGCCAGCAGCGGGGCCGGGACGGAAACTGCTAACTATGGCTACACCTTC. Amino acids: CASSGAGTETANYGYTF.

Only a few counts were recorded for this clonotype. One end of the junction does not line up with germline, which may come from a read error. CDR3 protein: CASSYSGSNEQYF. The CDR3 DNA sequence: TGTGCCAGCAGTTACTCAGGGTCCAACGAGCAGTACTTC. V and J are TRBV10-3 and TRBJ2-7; TRBD1 might be the D (5 bases). The germline V gene encodes CDR1 ENHRY and CDR2 SYGVKD. The CDR3 length is 13 residues.

The V and J genes are TRBV2 and TRBJ2-7; unclear D gene. Trimming took off 6 bases at V and 0 bases at J, with 15 bases between the two ends. CDR3 length: 15 amino acids. The V gene's germline CDR1 is SNHLY and CDR2 FYNNEI. DNA of the CDR3: TGTGCCAGCAGGCACTCGAGTGATAGCTCCTACGAGCAGTACTTC. It yields the protein CASRHSSDSSYEQYF.

This clonotype was seen a handful of times. The rearrangement uses TRBV20-1 and TRBJ1-5; D gene ambiguous. CDR3 size: 16 residues. The ends were cut back, 0 bases at V and 1 base at J, with 13 bases in the middle. CDR1 and CDR2 (germline): DFQATT, SNEGSKA (reference sequence). The CDR3: CSARDDRGWSNQPQHF. The CDR3 DNA reads as TGCAGTGCTAGAGATGATCGGGGTTGGAGCAATCAGCCCCAGCATTTT.

This chain links TRBV10-3 with TRBJ2-5; D possibly uses TRBD1 or TRBD2 (5 bases each). Trimming cost V 5 bases and J 2 bases, with 12 bases left between them. Looked up from germline, CDR1 is ENHRY and CDR2 is SYGVKD. This CDR3 region has 14 residues. CDR3 sequence: CAISPGARQETQYF. The CDR3 DNA is TGTGCCATCAGTCCCGGGGCACGGCAAGAGACCCAGTACTTC.

This clonotype was seen at least ten times. A clone one base away is much larger, so this may be a read error. For the CDR3, the DNA is TGTGCCAGCAGCTTAGACGGGCACTATGGCTACACCTTC. Translation gives CASSLDGHYGYTF. This rearrangement joins TRBV7-9 to TRBJ1-2; no clear D gene. V was pared by 1 base and J by 3 bases, with 6 bases between. Germline assignment: CDR1 SEHNR and CDR2 FQNEAQ (reference sequence). There are 13 residues in the CDR3. Full variable domain (remainder filled in from reference TRBV7-9 and TRBJ1-2): DTGVSQNPRHKITKRGQNVTFRCDPISEHNRLYWYRQTLGQGPEFLTYFQNEAQLEKSRLLSDRFSAERPKGSFSTLEIQRTEQGDSAMYLCASSLDGHYGYTFGSGTRLTVV.

V is TRBV25-1 and J is TRBJ1-6, with 8 nucleotides matching TRBD1. V lost 1 base to trimming and J lost 10 bases; unmatched junction nucleotides: 9. Germline-derived CDR1 and CDR2 are MGHDK and SYGVNS. The length of the CDR3 is 16 residues. The CDR3 sequence: CASSELGPGGLSPLHF. CDR3 DNA sequence: TGTGCCAGCAGTGAATTAGGGCCAGGGGGCTTGTCACCCCTCCACTTT.

The chain joins TRBV11-2 to TRBJ2-7, with TRBD2 matching 9 bases. CDR1 is SGHAT and CDR2 is FQNNGV in the germline V gene. V dropped 3 bases and J dropped 0; count of bases not matched to a gene: 3. The CDR3 runs to 15 residues. The CDR3 sequence is CASSLTRGGSYEQYF. Here the CDR3 DNA reads TGTGCCAGCAGCTTGACGCGGGGGGGCTCCTACGAGCAGTACTTC.

The genes are TRBV12-3 or TRBV12-4 and TRBJ2-5; 12 bases are shared with TRBD2. The V segment lost 6 bases and the J segment 1 base; nucleotides outside the gene matches: 6. This CDR3 has 16 residues. In DNA, the CDR3 is TGTGCCAGCAGCTACGGACTAGCGGGGAGCCAAGAGACCCAGTACTTC. Amino acid sequence: CASSYGLAGSQETQYF.

The chain uses TRBV29-1 and TRBJ1-1; 8 positions agree with TRBD1. The CDR3 consists of 13 residues. The germline V gene encodes CDR1 SQVTM and CDR2 ANQGSEA. V trimming: 7 bases; J trimming: 4 bases; junction bases outside the gene matches: 8. CDR3 sequence: CSATGGAGTEAFF. The CDR3 DNA reads as TGCAGCGCTACAGGGGGAGCGGGCACTGAAGCTTTCTTT.

This chain links TRBV7-2 with TRBJ1-1; maybe TRBD1 (6 bases). The V gene lost 3 bases and the J gene lost 6 bases, with 17 bases spanning the gap. In germline, CDR1 is SGHTA, CDR2 FQGNSA. This CDR3 is 15 amino acids long. The DNA of the CDR3 is TGTGCCAGCAGCTTTCGGGCAGGGGCTGTATCTGAAGCTTTCTTT. It yields the protein CASSFRAGAVSEAFF. The full variable domain, in which reference TRBV7-2 and TRBJ1-1 provide the parts outside the CDR3, is GAGVSQSPSNKVTEKGKDVELRCDPISGHTALYWYRQSLGQGLEFLIYFQGNSAPDKSGLPSDRFSAERTGGSVSTLTIQRTQQEDSAVYLCASSFRAGAVSEAFFGQGTRLTVV.

This clonotype has just one count. This sequence joins TRBV10-3 and TRBJ1-6, with D perhaps matching TRBD1 (5 bases). V lost 3 bases, J lost 6 bases, and 12 bases lay in between. The germline V gene encodes CDR1 ENHRY and CDR2 SYGVKD. The CDR3 loop spans 15 amino acids. CDR3 region: CAISDPRQINSPLHF. The CDR3 region has the DNA TGTGCCATCAGTGATCCCCGACAGATTAATTCACCCCTCCACTTT.

The table lists this clonotype with many counts. This rearrangement joins TRBV7-9 to TRBJ1-2; no clear D gene. This CDR3 comprises 15 residues. CDR1 SEHNR and CDR2 FQNEAQ come from the germline V gene (reference sequence). With 8 bases removed from V and 7 bases from J, the gap between germline ends came to 23 bases. The CDR3 region is CASLVDGGINGGYTF. CDR3 in DNA: TGTGCCAGCCTAGTGGACGGAGGGATAAATGGTGGCTACACCTTC. The whole variable domain, filled in from reference TRBV7-9 and TRBJ1-2, reads DTGVSQNPRHKITKRGQNVTFRCDPISEHNRLYWYRQTLGQGPEFLTYFQNEAQLEKSRLLSDRFSAERPKGSFSTLEIQRTEQGDSAMYLCASLVDGGINGGYTFGSGTRLTVV.

About this clonotype: Just one base apart from a much larger clone, this may be a read error. The J gene is TRBJ1-4, the V gene TRBV29-1, with no clear D. CDR3 size: 12 residues. Per the germline V gene, CDR1 is SQVTM and CDR2 is ANQGSEA. Between the trimmed V and J ends, which lost 4 bases and 4 bases, there was a span of 7 bases. CDR3 nucleotides: TGCAGCGTTGGAGAGGGTAATGAAAAACTGTTTTTT. Protein product: CSVGEGNEKLFF.

This chain uses TRBV5-5 with TRBJ1-5; D is unresolved. The CDR3 totals 12 residues. Deletions cut 7 bases from V and 5 bases from J, with 10 bases between. Per germline, CDR1 SGHKS and CDR2 YYEKEE (reference sequence). As DNA, the CDR3 is TGTGCCAGCGGCCCGATAGATCAGCCCCAGCATTTT. Its protein product is CASGPIDQPQHF.

This clonotype was observed a single time. The CDR3 nucleotides read TGCAGCGTTAGGGACAGGGGGTCAGATGAAAAACTGTTTTTT. It is translated as CSVRDRGSDEKLFF. This rearrangement joins TRBV29-1 to TRBJ1-4; 11 nucleotides line up with TRBD1. This CDR3 contains 14 residues. With V trimmed by 5 bases and J by 6 bases, 5 bases remained unmatched. Per the germline V gene, CDR1 is SQVTM and CDR2 is ANQGSEA.

The chain's CDR3 is CDVNYGYTF. CDR3 DNA: TGTGACGTTAACTATGGCTACACCTTC. This chain links TRBV19 with TRBJ1-2, with D unclear. The CDR3 has 9 residues. Germline V CDR1 and CDR2: LNHDA, SQIVND (reference sequence). The full variable domain, in which reference TRBV19 and TRBJ1-2 provide the parts outside the CDR3, is DGGITQSPKYLFRKEGQNVTLSCEQNLNHDAMYWYRQDPGQGLRLIYYSQIVNDFQKGDIAEGYSVSREKKESFPLTVTSAQKNPTAFYLCDVNYGYTFGSGTRLTVV.

A note on this clonotype: The junction differs from germline at one of its ends, possibly a read error. The genes are TRBV7-6 and TRBJ1-2; TRBD1 aligns across 9 bases. Germline CDR1 is SGHVS and CDR2 is FNYEAQ. The CDR3 contains 14 residues. The CDR3 sequence: CASSLGQGTYGNTF. CDR3 in DNA: TGTGCCAGCAGCTTGGGACAGGGCACCTATGGCAACACCTTC.